This T cell receptor beta chain was sequenced during a study of blood T cell repertoires in COVID-19. The method was immunoSEQ multiplex PCR; TCRdb's version includes in-frame clones alone and lacks a portion of them. The sample has 50,000 or so clones; 77% are singletons. CDR1 LGHNA and CDR2 YSLEER come from the germline V gene. V lost 4 bases and J lost 0; bases outside the gene matches: 9. The CDR3 spans 18 residues. This TCR was sampled from a human donor with active or convalescent COVID-19. The donor label of this sample is uncertain. Source material: peripheral blood. The genes are TRBV4-3 and TRBJ2-1; 10 bases are shared with TRBD2. The DNA for the CDR3 is TGCGCCAGCAGCCGTCTAGCGGGAGCCCCGAGCTCCTACAATGAGCAGTTCTTC. Its protein is CASSRLAGAPSSYNEQFF.